The next 4 T cell receptor beta chains were all read from a single sample in a study of T cell responses to AZD1222 COVID-19 vaccine. The data were produced by immunoSEQ multiplex PCR, yet TCRdb's version contains in-frame clones alone and is incomplete. The top ten clones hold about 4.8% of a sample with 150,000 or so clones, roughly 92% of them seen once. The starting material was peripheral blood, obtained on day 0 of AZD1222 vaccination. The receptors were sampled from an adult in good health.

The chain employs TRBV19 and TRBJ1-1; D call uncertain. V lost 1 base to trimming and J lost 4 bases, with 7 bases between them. The CDR3 has 13 residues. Per the germline V gene, CDR1 is LNHDA and CDR2 is SQIVND (reference sequence). The CDR3 coding sequence is TGTGCCAGTAGTATAGTCGAGAGCACTGAAGCTTTCTTT. Amino acids: CASSIVESTEAFF.

V is TRBV5-1 and J is TRBJ2-5; D is uncertain. With 4 bases removed from V and 1 base from J, the gap between germline ends came to 5 bases. The germline V gene has CDR1 SGHRS and CDR2 YFSETQ. The CDR3 runs 12 residues. In nucleotides, the CDR3 is TGCGCCAGCAGCGTAAGCCAAGAGACCCAGTACTTC. As protein: CASSVSQETQYF.

The chain combines TRBV24-1 with TRBJ2-1; D call uncertain. CDR1 is KGHDR, CDR2 SFDVKD, per germline. V lost 3 bases to trimming and J lost 6 bases, with 23 bases between them. The length of the CDR3 is 18 residues. CDR3 in DNA: TGTGCCACCAGTGATCCACTTCCTGGGGAAACCCCGGCCAATGAGCAGTTCTTC. Its translation is CATSDPLPGETPANEQFF.

The chain joins TRBV3-1 (or the pseudogene TRBV3-2) to TRBJ2-7, with D possibly being TRBD1 (6 bases). The germline gives CDR1 LGHDT, CDR2 YNNKEL (reference sequence). Trimming stripped 3 bases from V and 3 bases from J, with 9 bases between. The CDR3 has 13 amino acids. CDR3 sequence (DNA): TGTGCCAGCAGCCATCTCAGGGGCTACGAGCAGTACTTC. Protein: CASSHLRGYEQYF.